These 7 T cell receptor beta chains came from one sample sequenced in a study of long-term antiretroviral therapy in people with HIV. The run of the v3.0 immunoSEQ assay was at survey level. Method: immunoSEQ multiplex PCR; TCRdb's copy keeps in-frame clones and lacks some. The table includes some 40,000 clones, around 85% detected once. This specimen was unsorted PBMCs, taken 1.5 years after starting antiretroviral therapy. These TCRs come from a man younger than 35 with HIV.

The J gene is TRBJ2-7, the V gene TRBV28; no clear D. The V end lost 6 bases, the J end lost 0 bases, and 12 bases lay between the germline ends. Germline CDR1 and CDR2: MDHEN and SYDVKM. The CDR3 runs 14 residues. CDR3 residues: CASRWTSDSYEQYF. The DNA of the CDR3 is TGTGCCAGCAGATGGACCTCCGACTCCTACGAGCAGTACTTC. Based on the CDR3 plus reference TRBV28 and TRBJ2-7, the full variable domain is DVKVTQSSRYLVKRTGEKVFLECVQDMDHENMFWYRQDPGLGLRLIYFSYDVKMKEKGDIPEGYSVSREKKERFSLILESASTNQTSMYLCASRWTSDSYEQYFGPGTRLTVT.

The chain combines TRBV7-9 with TRBJ1-5; unclear D gene. CDR3 length: 13 residues. Germline CDR1 is SEHNR and CDR2 is FQNEAQ (reference sequence). Trimming left V 3 bases short and J 1 base short, with 4 bases between. The CDR3 DNA reads as TGTGCCAGCAGCTTCTTCAGCAATCAGCCCCAGCATTTT. This encodes CASSFFSNQPQHF. The whole variable domain, remainder taken from reference TRBV7-9 and TRBJ1-5, is DTGVSQNPRHKITKRGQNVTFRCDPISEHNRLYWYRQTLGQGPEFLTYFQNEAQLEKSRLLSDRFSAERPKGSFSTLEIQRTEQGDSAMYLCASSFFSNQPQHFGDGTRLSIL.

The V and J genes are TRBV5-5 and TRBJ2-5; D might be TRBD1 (5 bases). V was shortened by 0 bases and J by 7 bases, with 16 bases between the two germline ends. Germline V gene data show CDR1 as SGHKS and CDR2 as YYEKEE (reference sequence). There are 15 residues in the CDR3. The CDR3 sequence is CASSLGGAPRSTQYF. The CDR3 coding sequence is TGTGCCAGCAGCTTGGGTGGGGCCCCTCGTTCGACCCAGTACTTC.

This chain links TRBV5-6 with TRBJ2-7; 8 bases agree with TRBD2. The CDR3 loop spans 12 amino acids. Per the germline V gene, CDR1 is SGHDT and CDR2 is YYEEEE. Trimming at V came to 3 bases and at J to 6 bases, leaving 2 bases not matched to a gene. Written as DNA, the CDR3 is TGTGCCAGCAGCTGGACTAGCTCCGAGCAGTACTTC. Its translation is CASSWTSSEQYF.

The chain joins TRBV5-6 to TRBJ2-7; 10 positions agree with TRBD2. The CDR3 covers 14 residues. Trimming took 4 bases from V and 3 from J; bases not matched to a gene: 4. CDR1 and CDR2 (germline): SGHDT, YYEEEE. CDR3 loop: CASSHPSGSYEQYF. The CDR3 region has the DNA TGTGCCAGCAGCCACCCTAGCGGGAGCTACGAGCAGTACTTC.

The chain joins TRBV15 to TRBJ1-5; 9 bases fit TRBD1. The CDR3 is 15 amino acids. CDR1 and CDR2 from the germline V gene are LNHNV and YYDKDF (reference sequence). Losses at the gene ends were 3 bases for V and 6 bases for J; bases not matched to a gene: 6. The DNA for the CDR3 is TGTGCCACCAGCAGGTCCGGGACAGGGATTCAGCCCCAGCATTTT. This sequence encodes CATSRSGTGIQPQHF.

This clone occurred a few times. The genes are TRBV19 and TRBJ2-7; D is perhaps TRBD2 (6 bases). The CDR3 is 13 amino acids. V lost 2 bases and J 5 bases, leaving 10 bases between the germline ends. Germline V gives CDR1 LNHDA, CDR2 SQIVND (reference sequence). The DNA for the CDR3 is TGTGCCAGTAGTATACCGGGAGTAGACGAGCAGTACTTC. This codes for CASSIPGVDEQYF.